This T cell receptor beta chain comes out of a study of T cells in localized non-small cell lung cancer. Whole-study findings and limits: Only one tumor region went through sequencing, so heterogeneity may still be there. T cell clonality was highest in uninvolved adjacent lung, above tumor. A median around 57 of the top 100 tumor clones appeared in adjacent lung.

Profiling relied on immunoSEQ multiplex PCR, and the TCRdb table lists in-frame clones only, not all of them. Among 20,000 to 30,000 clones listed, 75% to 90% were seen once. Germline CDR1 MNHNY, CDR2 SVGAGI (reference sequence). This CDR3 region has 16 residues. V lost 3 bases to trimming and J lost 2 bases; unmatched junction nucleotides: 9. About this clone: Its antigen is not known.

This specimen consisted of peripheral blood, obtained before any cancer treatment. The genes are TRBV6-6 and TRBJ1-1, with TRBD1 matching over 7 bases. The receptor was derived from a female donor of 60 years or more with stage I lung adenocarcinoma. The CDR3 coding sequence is TGTGCCAGCAGTTATTTTAGACAGGGCCGAAACACTGAAGCTTTCTTT. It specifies CASSYFRQGRNTEAFF.